This T cell receptor beta chain is drawn from a study of T cell responses to AZD1222 COVID-19 vaccine. Broader study findings: Across spike, vaccine-associated CD4 TCRs were found, dominant at 160-218 and 743-854. Sampling captured repertoires only after the peak T cell response.

Details on this clone: Its antigen is not identified.

There are 15 residues in the CDR3. The germline V and J ends were trimmed by 7 bases and 1 base, with 16 bases remaining between them. The germline V gene has CDR1 SGHAT and CDR2 FQDESV (reference sequence). Repertoires were generated with immunoSEQ multiplex PCR, while TCRdb's copy carries only in-frame clones and drops some. The sample records about 120,000 clones, approximately 86% being singletons. This clonotype originated in an adult who received the AZD1222 COVID-19 vaccine. V usage is TRBV11-1 and J usage is TRBJ2-5; D is possibly TRBD1 or TRBD2 (5 bases each). This specimen was peripheral blood, taken 28 days after the second AZD1222 dose. This CDR3 is CASTGDLRAQETQYF. For the CDR3, the DNA is TGTGCCAGCACCGGGGACCTAAGGGCCCAAGAGACCCAGTACTTC. The full variable domain, rest sourced from reference TRBV11-1 and TRBJ2-5, is EAEVAQSPRYKITEKSQAVAFWCDPISGHATLYWYRQILGQGPELLVQFQDESVVDDSQLPKDRFSAERLKGVDSTLKIQPAELGDSAMYLCASTGDLRAQETQYFGPGTRLLVL.